The 32 T cell receptor beta chains presented below share a single source sample, sequenced in a study of blood T cells in healthy people across ages (dated by TCRdb to the mid-2010s). Libraries were prepared through 5' RACE. Sequencing used an Illumina HiSeq 2500. The second PCR ran for roughly 7 to 11 cycles and used a J-beta primer mix along with a sample-barcoded 5' primer. In TCRdb, the public reads were trimmed at Q25 with fastp and aligned with MiXCR, with productive beta chains retained. A single entry per CDR3 protein holds the most common genes and DNA from its merged rows. Within this sample are roughly 1.7 million distinct CDR3 sequences, with around 36% of them counted one time only. The ten largest account for roughly 12% of the sample. Sequences were obtained from blood. The receptors stem from a woman in her twenties or thirties in good health.

The chain uses TRBV5-1 and TRBJ2-3, with D possibly matching TRBD2 (5 bases). Deletions cut 10 bases from V and 2 bases from J, with 20 bases between. In germline, CDR1 is SGHRS, CDR2 YFSETQ. The CDR3 consists of 15 residues. The CDR3 here is CAGTSGWLVTDTQYF. The CDR3, as DNA: TGCGCCGGCACCTCGGGGTGGTTGGTCACAGATACGCAGTATTTT.

The CDR3 DNA follows: TGTGCCAGCAGGGGACTAGCTACGGTGTTGGGTTACGAGCAGTACTTC. Residues: CASRGLATVLGYEQYF. The V gene is TRBV6-6, the J gene TRBJ2-7, with 9 bases matching TRBD2. CDR3 length: 16 amino acids. V gave up 6 bases and J gave up 4 bases; unmatched junction bases: 13. The germline CDR1 and CDR2 sequences are MNHNY and SVGAGI (reference sequence).

V gene TRBV10-2 combines with J gene TRBJ2-7; 9 nucleotides align to TRBD2. The CDR3 contains 17 residues. The germline gives CDR1 WSHSY, CDR2 SAAADI. V was pared by 5 bases and J by 2 bases, with 13 bases of the junction left unmatched. The CDR3 DNA reads TGCGCCAGCAGTTATCTGGCGGGGGGGCCATTCGCCTACGAGCAGTACTTC. Protein sequence: CASSYLAGGPFAYEQYF.

Only a few counts were recorded for this clonotype. The chain couples TRBV10-3 to TRBJ2-5, with D possibly TRBD2 on 6 matching bases. Deletions cut 3 bases from V and 9 bases from J, with 32 bases between. CDR1 is ENHRY and CDR2 is SYGVKD in the germline V gene. The CDR3 sequence is 19 residues long. CDR3 in amino acids: CAISDLDRQPRDSGVAQYF. As DNA, the CDR3 is TGTGCCATCAGTGACCTTGACCGACAACCTAGGGACTCCGGAGTGGCCCAGTACTTC.

The chain employs TRBV14 and TRBJ2-1; D ambiguous. The V and J ends lost 4 bases and 1 base respectively, with 23 bases between them. The germline CDR1 and CDR2 sequences are SGHDN and FVKESK. The CDR3 is 19 residues long. The CDR3 protein is CASSPSDPRMTGSYNEQFF. CDR3 nucleotides: TGTGCCAGCAGCCCCTCCGACCCACGTATGACCGGGTCCTACAATGAGCAGTTCTTC. Together with reference TRBV14 and TRBJ2-1, the CDR3 gives the full variable domain: EAGVTQFPSHSVIEKGQTVTLRCDPISGHDNLYWYRRVMGKEIKFLLHFVKESKQDESGMPNNRFLAERTGGTYSTLKVQPAELEDSGVYFCASSPSDPRMTGSYNEQFFGPGTRLTVL.

The rearrangement joins TRBV20-1 to TRBJ1-6; D gene uncertain. The germline CDR1 and CDR2 sequences are DFQATT and SNEGSKA (reference sequence). This CDR3 has 13 amino acids. With 4 bases removed from V and 9 bases from J, the gap between germline ends came to 13 bases. CDR3 in DNA: TGCAGTGCTACAACCGGGTCTTTTTCACCCCTCCACTTT. Its protein product is CSATTGSFSPLHF.

The rearrangement links TRBV28 to TRBJ2-1; 7 bases match TRBD2. V gave up 7 bases and J gave up 4 bases; unmatched junction bases: 7. The CDR3 spans 14 residues. Germline V gene lookup returns CDR1 MDHEN and CDR2 SYDVKM. The CDR3, as DNA: TGTGCCAGCATGGGGGGGAGCATATACAATGAGCAGTTCTTC. This gives the protein CASMGGSIYNEQFF.

This clonotype came up a few times. The chain is built from TRBV18 and TRBJ1-2, with 7 bases lining up with TRBD1. The CDR3 length is 15 residues. CDR1 and CDR2 (germline): KGHSH, LQKENI. Germline trimming cut 0 bases from V and 7 bases from J; bases unmatched to any gene: 8. The CDR3 sequence is CASSPPLQGTVGYTF. In DNA form, the CDR3 reads TGTGCCAGCTCACCACCGCTACAGGGGACGGTTGGCTACACCTTC.

This clonotype showed up just a few times. The chain joins TRBV2 to TRBJ1-1, with D perhaps matching TRBD1 (5 bases). The germline V gene encodes CDR1 SNHLY and CDR2 FYNNEI. V lost 3 bases and J lost 5, with 19 bases in between. The CDR3 loop spans 16 amino acids. CDR3 sequence: CASSDNWTGRGTEAFF. Written as DNA, the CDR3 is TGTGCCAGCAGTGACAACTGGACGGGGCGTGGAACTGAAGCTTTCTTT.

The V call is TRBV3-1, the J call TRBJ2-1; D remains ambiguous. The CDR3 sequence is 11 residues long. Trimming removed 2 bases at V and 9 bases at J, with 5 bases between. Germline V CDR1 and CDR2: LGHDT, YNNKEL (reference sequence). The CDR3 spells CASSQLREQFF. In DNA form, the CDR3 reads TGTGCCAGCAGCCAATTGCGTGAGCAGTTCTTC.

This chain joins TRBV20-1 and TRBJ2-5; D is possibly TRBD2 (6 bases). CDR3 size: 13 residues. Germline CDR1 is DFQATT and CDR2 is SNEGSKA (reference sequence). Trimming stripped 6 bases from V and 3 bases from J, with 14 bases between. Written as DNA, the CDR3 is TGCAGTGCATGGCAGCGGAGGGAAGAGACCCAGTACTTC. This sequence encodes CSAWQRREETQYF.

This clonotype has just a few counts. In DNA form, the CDR3 reads TGCGCCAGCAGCCGAATAGCGGGATCCTACAATGAGCAGTTCTTC. This translates into CASSRIAGSYNEQFF. The chain couples TRBV4-1 to TRBJ2-1, with 8 bases aligning to TRBD2. This CDR3 contains 15 residues. Per germline, CDR1 MGHRA and CDR2 YSYEKL. The J segment lost 1 base and the V segment lost 4 bases, leaving 3 bases of the junction unmatched.

The chain uses TRBV20-1 and TRBJ2-1, with TRBD1 matching over 7 bases. The CDR3 runs 14 residues. Per germline, CDR1 DFQATT and CDR2 SNEGSKA (reference sequence). After removal of 2 bases from V and 4 bases from J, the junction contained 5 bases not matched to a gene. The CDR3 loop is CSARNPTGYNEQFF. The CDR3 DNA reads TGCAGTGCTAGAAACCCGACAGGGTACAATGAGCAGTTCTTC.

V usage is TRBV12-3 or TRBV12-4 and J usage is TRBJ2-7; 7 bases map to TRBD2. The CDR3 is 15 residues long. The ends lost 3 bases at V and 4 bases at J; junction bases unmatched: 9. The CDR3, as DNA: TGTGCCAGCAGTTTGACTGGCGGGAGTAAGTACGAGCAGTACTTC. This encodes CASSLTGGSKYEQYF.

The chain combines TRBV11-2 with TRBJ1-2; D gene ambiguous. Trimming took off 3 bases at V and 6 bases at J, with 8 bases between the two ends. The V gene's germline CDR1 is SGHAT and CDR2 FQNNGV. This CDR3 spans 12 amino acids. The DNA for the CDR3 is TGTGCCAGCAGCTTGACCGCTAATGGCTACACCTTC. Its translation is CASSLTANGYTF.

V gene TRBV27 combines with J gene TRBJ2-7; D possibly matches TRBD1 or TRBD2 (5 bases each). The CDR3 totals 15 residues. The germline V gene has CDR1 MNHEY and CDR2 SMNVEV (reference sequence). Between the trimmed V and J ends, which lost 6 bases and 4 bases, there was a span of 19 bases. CDR3: CASSPLGEFGYEQYF. The DNA for the CDR3 is TGTGCCAGCAGCCCCCTGGGGGAATTTGGGTACGAGCAGTACTTC.

This clonotype was recorded once. This chain links TRBV6-1 with TRBJ1-4; 10 positions agree with TRBD1. CDR1 is MNHNS, CDR2 SASEGT, per germline. Germline trimming cut 4 bases from V and 8 bases from J; bases unmatched to any gene: 4. There are 14 residues in the CDR3. CDR3 DNA: TGTGCCAGCAGTGGACAGGGGGCGGGGGAAAAACTGTTTTTT. Amino acids: CASSGQGAGEKLFF.

This clonotype appeared a few times. This chain links TRBV4-1 with TRBJ2-3; D unclear. The CDR3 length is 15 residues. Looked up from germline, CDR1 is MGHRA and CDR2 is YSYEKL. Trimming left V 2 bases short and J 4 bases short, with 13 bases between. CDR3 bases: TGCGCCAGCAGCCAATCTGGGGTTCCACCAGATACGCAGTATTTT. Protein product: CASSQSGVPPDTQYF.

This clonotype was counted between two and nine times. The rearrangement uses TRBV2 and TRBJ2-7, with a tentative D call TRBD1 (6 bases). Deletions cut 6 bases from V and 5 bases from J, with 17 bases between. Germline CDR1 SNHLY, CDR2 FYNNEI. This CDR3 spans 14 amino acids. The CDR3 loop reads CASRATWTAHEQYF. The CDR3 DNA follows: TGTGCCAGCAGGGCGACTTGGACAGCTCACGAGCAGTACTTC.

V usage is TRBV20-1 and J usage is TRBJ2-7, with D maybe TRBD1 (7 bases). Trimming pared 2 bases from V and 3 bases from J, leaving 20 bases between. This CDR3 is built from 16 residues. Germline V CDR1 and CDR2: DFQATT, SNEGSKA (reference sequence). In DNA, the CDR3 is TGCAGTGCTAGAAAGTCAGGGGGGAAAGGTGACTACGAGCAGTACTTC. This codes for CSARKSGGKGDYEQYF.

This clonotype has just a few counts. The genes are TRBV10-3 and TRBJ2-5; D unclear. This CDR3 spans 13 amino acids. The V gene's germline CDR1 is ENHRY and CDR2 SYGVKD. The V end lost 4 bases, the J end lost 2 bases, and 8 bases lay between the germline ends. The CDR3 reads CAISAQLQETQYF. CDR3 DNA sequence: TGTGCCATCAGTGCCCAGTTACAAGAGACCCAGTACTTC.

This clonotype was observed a handful of times. The chain uses TRBV25-1 and TRBJ2-7, with D perhaps matching TRBD2 (7 bases). The CDR3 runs to 16 residues. Deletions cut 1 base from V and 2 bases from J, with 15 bases between. Germline V gene sequence: CDR1 MGHDK, CDR2 SYGVNS. The CDR3 loop reads CASSESRRGPTYEQYF. CDR3 nucleotide sequence: TGTGCCAGCAGTGAATCTCGGCGGGGGCCTACCTACGAGCAGTACTTC.

In this sample, this clonotype turned up a few times. This chain joins TRBV21-1 and TRBJ2-3. TRBV21-1 is a recognized pseudogene. The CDR3 length is 16 residues. Here the CDR3 DNA reads TGTGCCAGCAGCGCCCGAACGGGTCGGGGCACAGATACGCAGTATTTT. Protein sequence: CASSARTGRGTDTQYF.

CDR3 protein: CASSPASQQIPLYEQYF. In DNA form, the CDR3 reads TGCGCCAGCAGCCCGGCGAGTCAGCAGATTCCCCTCTACGAGCAGTACTTC. This rearrangement joins TRBV5-1 to TRBJ2-7; D call uncertain. The ends were cut back, 4 bases at V and 3 bases at J, with 23 bases in the middle. CDR1 is SGHRS and CDR2 is YFSETQ in the germline V gene. The CDR3 is 17 residues long. Variable domain in full (rest from reference TRBV5-1 and TRBJ2-7): KAGVTQTPRYLIKTRGQQVTLSCSPISGHRSVSWYQQTPGQGLQFLFEYFSETQRNKGNFPGRFSGRQFSNSRSEMNVSTLELGDSALYLCASSPASQQIPLYEQYFGPGTRLTVT.

The chain couples TRBV29-1 to TRBJ2-1; 13 bases agree with TRBD2. CDR1 SQVTM and CDR2 ANQGSEA come from the germline V gene. The J segment lost 9 bases and the V segment lost 6 bases, leaving 17 bases of the junction unmatched. The CDR3 extends over 17 amino acids. CDR3 protein: CSVNPGGTSGKAAEQFF. The CDR3, as DNA: TGCAGCGTCAATCCGGGAGGGACTAGCGGGAAAGCGGCTGAGCAGTTCTTC.

This clonotype was counted between two and nine times. The chain is built from TRBV7-2 and TRBJ1-2, with 9 bases aligning to TRBD1. The V and J ends lost 5 bases and 7 bases, in that order; junction bases with no gene match: 5. The CDR3 runs 13 residues. Germline V gene lookup returns CDR1 SGHTA and CDR2 FQGNSA. The CDR3 DNA follows: TGTGCCAGCAGCAACAGGGGGCCGGGTGGCTACACCTTC. Its protein is CASSNRGPGGYTF.

This clonotype was detected a few times. V gene TRBV10-1 combines with J gene TRBJ2-4, with D perhaps TRBD1 (5 bases). The CDR3 sequence is 20 residues long. Trimming removed 3 bases from V and 0 bases from J, with 24 bases in between. The germline gives CDR1 WNHNN, CDR2 SYGVQD (reference sequence). The CDR3 sequence: CASSDGHVWVEELAKNIQYF. CDR3 nucleotides: TGCGCCAGCAGTGATGGACATGTCTGGGTTGAGGAACTAGCCAAAAACATTCAGTACTTC.

This clonotype showed up just a few times. The chain joins TRBV20-1 to TRBJ2-3; 10 bases match TRBD2. J lost 4 bases, V lost 2 bases, and 6 bases had no gene match. The CDR3 length is 15 residues. Germline assignment: CDR1 DFQATT and CDR2 SNEGSKA (reference sequence). Here the CDR3 reads CSARWGLARADTQYF. For the CDR3, the DNA is TGCAGTGCTAGATGGGGACTAGCGAGGGCAGATACGCAGTATTTT.

The chain couples TRBV4-1 to TRBJ2-5, with 15 bases aligning to TRBD2. The J segment lost 4 bases and the V segment lost 1 base, leaving 7 bases of the junction unmatched. Germline V CDR1 and CDR2: MGHRA, YSYEKL. The CDR3 loop spans 18 amino acids. The CDR3 nucleotides read TGCGCCAGCAGCCAAGGGGGAGGACTAGCGGGAGGGAGAGAGACCCAGTACTTC. Translating it yields CASSQGGGLAGGRETQYF.

V usage is TRBV6-5 and J usage is TRBJ2-4, with D hard to call. Between the trimmed V and J ends, which lost 0 bases and 0 bases, there was a span of 9 bases. The CDR3 consists of 16 residues. Per germline, CDR1 MNHEY and CDR2 SVGAGI. The DNA for the CDR3 is TGTGCCAGCAGTTACTCTCCAGAGCTAGCCAAAAACATTCAGTACTTC. It yields the protein CASSYSPELAKNIQYF.

This chain links TRBV2 with TRBJ2-3, with D perhaps matching TRBD1 or TRBD2 (5 bases each). The V end lost 6 bases, the J end lost 2 bases, and 12 bases lay between the germline ends. CDR3 length: 14 residues. Germline V gene lookup returns CDR1 SNHLY and CDR2 FYNNEI. The CDR3 DNA reads as TGTGCCAGCAGGCCCGGGACGTCCACAGATACGCAGTATTTT. This codes for CASRPGTSTDTQYF.

Only a few counts were recorded for this clonotype. This chain joins TRBV30 and TRBJ1-2; TRBD1 agrees at 8 bases. The V and J ends lost 4 bases and 3 bases, in that order; junction bases with no gene match: 7. Germline assignment: CDR1 GTSNPN and CDR2 SVGIG (reference sequence). The CDR3 has 14 residues. The CDR3 loop reads CAWTVQGAYYGYTF. The CDR3 bases are TGTGCCTGGACAGTTCAGGGGGCGTACTATGGCTACACCTTC.